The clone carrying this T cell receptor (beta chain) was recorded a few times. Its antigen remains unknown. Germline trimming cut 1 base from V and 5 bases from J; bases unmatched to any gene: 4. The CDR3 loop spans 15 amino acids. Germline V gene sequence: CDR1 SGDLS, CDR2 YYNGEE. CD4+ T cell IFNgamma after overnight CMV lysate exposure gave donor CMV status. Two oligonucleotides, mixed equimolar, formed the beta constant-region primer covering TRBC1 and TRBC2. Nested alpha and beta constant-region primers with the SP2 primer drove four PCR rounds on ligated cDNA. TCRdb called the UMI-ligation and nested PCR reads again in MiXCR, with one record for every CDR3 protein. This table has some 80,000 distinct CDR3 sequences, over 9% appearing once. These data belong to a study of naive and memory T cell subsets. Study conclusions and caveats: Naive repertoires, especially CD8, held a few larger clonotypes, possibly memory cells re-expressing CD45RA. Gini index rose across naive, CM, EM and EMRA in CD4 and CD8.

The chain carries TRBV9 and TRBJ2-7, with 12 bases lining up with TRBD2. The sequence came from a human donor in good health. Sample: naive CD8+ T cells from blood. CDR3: CASSVLAGGPDEQYF. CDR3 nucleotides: TGTGCCAGCAGCGTACTAGCGGGAGGGCCTGACGAGCAGTACTTC.